This T cell receptor beta chain was retrieved from a study of T cells after yellow fever vaccination. Study-wide results and limits: CD4 and CD8 compartments shared a small share of clonotypes. Most primary-vaccination clones reappeared after the booster (about 95% CD4, about 87% CD8). Weaker in magnitude, the secondary response showed a faster peak on day 5 versus 15.

In its sample, this clonotype was seen a few times. As yet, its antigen is unknown. It was through 5'RACE template switching that TCR cDNA was made, with a universal primer site and UMIs added. TCRdb passed the 5' RACE reads through MiXCR, listing each CDR3 protein once. The table has approximately 610,000 distinct CDR3 sequences, 17% seen once. Trimming pared 3 bases from V and 11 bases from J, leaving 13 bases between. Germline V lookup: CDR1 LGHDT, CDR2 YNNKEL (reference sequence). CDR3 length equals 12 residues. V is TRBV3-1 and J is TRBJ1-1; no clear D. The sequence was obtained from a man younger than 35 who received the YFV17D yellow fever vaccine. This specimen was PBMCs, taken around 5 days after the first yellow fever vaccination. The CDR3 loop is CASSQGTLAAFF. In DNA, the CDR3 is TGTGCCAGCAGCCAGGGAACCCTTGCCGCTTTCTTT.